This is a list of T cell receptor beta chains from one sample in a study of T cells in Graves' hyperthyroidism and ophthalmopathy. MiXCR, applied by TCRdb to the multiplex PCR reads, yields one record per CDR3 protein. The sample has over 450,000 distinct CDR3 sequences, about 15% seen once. The sequenced sample consisted of blood. Receptors originate from a woman aged 18-30 years with Graves' ophthalmopathy. The conserved cysteine and the conserved F or W are not part of the CDR3 here.

V	length	J	CDR3
TRBV2	17	TRBJ2-6	ASSEVKRFGVSGANVLT
TRBV6-2/TRBV6-3	13	TRBJ1-3	ASSYGLVSGNTIY
TRBV12-3/TRBV12-4	9	TRBJ2-3	ASIYTDTQY
TRBV19	13	TRBJ2-1	ASSPSGGGNNEQF
TRBV3-1	9	TRBJ2-7	ASSQGLEQY
TRBV12-3/TRBV12-4	10	TRBJ2-7	ASSPLLNRLY
TRBV6-6	18	TRBJ2-3	ASSYEASSGGLSSTDTQY
TRBV11-1	12	TRBJ1-1	ASSATVMDTEAF
TRBV7-9	14	TRBJ2-5	ASSPMPFSGKETQY
TRBV5-1	12	TRBJ2-5	ASSWGGQEETQY
TRBV7-8	11	TRBJ1-2	ASSSGQIYGYT
TRBV6-1	16	TRBJ2-4	ASRTARLLERDKNIQY
TRBV3-1	13	TRBJ1-6	ASSRTGLHNSPLH
TRBV3-1	14	TRBJ2-5	ASSPLVGGNWETQY
TRBV6-1	12	TRBJ2-5	ASSALGGEETQY
TRBV18	12	TRBJ1-1	ASSPLIMNTEAF
TRBV28	12	TRBJ2-6	ATSWFSGANVLT
TRBV5-1	13	TRBJ1-4	ASSATGTRNEKLF
TRBV19	12	TRBJ2-7	ASSMSASSDEQY
TRBV20-1	11	TRBJ2-1	SASPGPYNEQF
TRBV6-1	14	TRBJ2-2	ASRVQGGRHTGELF
TRBV7-7	12	TRBJ2-7	ASSFSGPTYEQY
TRBV29-1	15	TRBJ2-5	SVELLIGQGARETQY
TRBV28	11	TRBJ1-5	ASMRDSNQPQH
TRBV2	14	TRBJ2-5	ASSKESGGGRETQY
TRBV7-9	14	TRBJ2-1	ASSLGGSTAYNEQF
TRBV7-2	13	TRBJ1-4	ASSLFRGREEKLF
TRBV11-2	15	TRBJ2-3	ASSPLTGGTSTDTQY
TRBV11-2	15	TRBJ2-1	ASSLPPRDRGDNEQF
TRBV4-1	11	NA	ASSHGSFREQF
TRBV6-1	18	TRBJ1-5	ASRLDFASRTGGGGQPQH
TRBV29-1	11	TRBJ1-2	SVPLGVNYGYT
TRBV18	14	TRBJ1-1	ASSPPTPGVNTEAF
TRBV5-1	15	TRBJ2-1	ASSLDEQNRVYNEQF
TRBV12-3/TRBV12-4	12	TRBJ1-2	ASTDHGGSYGYT
TRBV11-2	11	TRBJ1-6	ASSPNLNSPLH
TRBV29-1	8	TRBJ2-2	SVEAGELF
TRBV4-1	15	TRBJ2-1	ASSPRGPGGSYNEQF
TRBV27	14	TRBJ2-5	ASSFLTSGGPETQY
TRBV12-3/TRBV12-4	12	NA	ASTKDRESYEQF
TRBV27	15	TRBJ2-7	ASTPRLAGRKVYEQY
TRBV11-3	13	TRBJ2-1	ASSHVGTGFFEQF
TRBV6-1	13	TRBJ2-7	ASSESSGQGFEQY
TRBV30	15	TRBJ1-1	AWSVQGYGGIRSEAF
TRBV7-2	14	TRBJ2-7	ASSLVGGQGSYEQY
TRBV25-1	13	TRBJ2-1	ASTRGEGGNNEQF
TRBV7-2	13	TRBJ2-5	ASSLAQRGQETQY
TRBV6-2/TRBV6-3	17	TRBJ2-7	ASSYRLVSASGAHYEQY